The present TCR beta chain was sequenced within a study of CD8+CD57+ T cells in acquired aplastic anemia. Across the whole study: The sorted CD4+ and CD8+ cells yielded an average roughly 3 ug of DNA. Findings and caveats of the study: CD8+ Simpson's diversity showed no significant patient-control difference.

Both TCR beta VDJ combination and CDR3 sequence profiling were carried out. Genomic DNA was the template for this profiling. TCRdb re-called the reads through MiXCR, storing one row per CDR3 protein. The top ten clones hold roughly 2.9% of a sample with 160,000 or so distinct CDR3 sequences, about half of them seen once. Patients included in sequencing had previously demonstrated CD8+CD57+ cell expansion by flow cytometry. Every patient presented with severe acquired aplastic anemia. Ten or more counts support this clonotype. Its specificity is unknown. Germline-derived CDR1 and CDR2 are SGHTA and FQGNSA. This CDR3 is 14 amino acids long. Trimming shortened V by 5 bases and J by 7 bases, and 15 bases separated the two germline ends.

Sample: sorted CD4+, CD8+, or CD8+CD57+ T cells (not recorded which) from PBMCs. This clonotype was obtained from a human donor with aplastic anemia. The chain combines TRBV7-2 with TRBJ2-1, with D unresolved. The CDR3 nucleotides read TGTGCCAGCAGCCGCCTCCCCGAATCGAATGAGCAGTTCTTC. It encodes CASSRLPESNEQFF. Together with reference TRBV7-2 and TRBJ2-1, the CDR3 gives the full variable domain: GAGVSQSPSNKVTEKGKDVELRCDPISGHTALYWYRQSLGQGLEFLIYFQGNSAPDKSGLPSDRFSAERTGGSVSTLTIQRTQQEDSAVYLCASSRLPESNEQFFGPGTRLTVL.